What follows are 13 T cell receptor beta chains derived from one specimen sequenced in a study of shared clonotypes between healthy human individuals (dated by TCRdb to the early 2020s). The library was made by the immunoSEQ multiplex PCR assay. In its TCRdb copy, this immuneACCESS table keeps in-frame sequences only and misses some clones. Where compared with another copy, unresolved V genes explain less than half of these, and the others have no known cause. In this sample the table shows about 680,000 clones, about two thirds of which occur a single time. The ten most abundant clones make up about 2% of the sample. The source material was memory CD4+ T cells sorted from blood. What this sample's cell subset or site label stands for: CD45RA-negative fraction. The receptors come from a woman in her twenties or thirties in good health.

V and J are TRBV11-2 and TRBJ2-7; TRBD1 aligns across 11 bases. The CDR3 loop spans 15 amino acids. V was pared by 5 bases and J by 3 bases, with 6 bases of the junction left unmatched. CDR1 and CDR2 (germline): SGHAT, FQNNGV. In nucleotides, the CDR3 is TGTGCCAGCAGCCCACGGACAGGGGGCCACTACGAGCAGTACTTC. It yields the protein CASSPRTGGHYEQYF.

This chain links TRBV18 with TRBJ2-3; the D gene is possibly TRBD2 (5 bases). This CDR3 has 16 amino acids. Trimming took 3 bases from V and 0 from J, leaving 13 bases between them. Germline assignment: CDR1 KGHSH and CDR2 LQKENI. The CDR3 loop is CASSPRGSASTDTQYF. The CDR3 bases are TGTGCCAGCTCACCCCGAGGGAGCGCGAGCACAGATACGCAGTATTTT.

The chain combines TRBV11-2 with TRBJ1-3; 7 bases fit TRBD1. The CDR3 extends over 15 amino acids. V shed 4 bases and J 0 bases; nucleotides not matched to a gene: 3. Germline CDR1 is SGHAT and CDR2 is FQNNGV. This chain's CDR3 is CASSSDRHSGNTIYF. The DNA for the CDR3 is TGTGCCAGCAGCTCGGACAGGCACTCTGGAAACACCATATATTTT.

This clone was detected once. This chain links TRBV7-2 with TRBJ2-5; 15 nucleotides agree with TRBD2. CDR3 size: 17 residues. Trimming removed 5 bases from V and 5 bases from J; junction bases left unmatched: 9. Per germline, CDR1 SGHTA and CDR2 FQGNSA. CDR3 DNA sequence: TGTGCCAGCAGCGCCAACCCCGGGACTAGCGGGAGGGAGACCCAGTACTTC. Translating gives CASSANPGTSGRETQYF.

The chain carries TRBV9 and TRBJ2-2, with D possibly matching TRBD1 (5 bases). The CDR3 consists of 16 residues. In germline, CDR1 is SGDLS, CDR2 YYNGEE. V was pared by 0 bases and J by 2 bases, with 11 bases between. CDR3 sequence (DNA): TGTGCCAGCAGCGTAGCGAGAGGACAAAACACCGGGGAGCTGTTTTTT. The encoded protein is CASSVARGQNTGELFF.

This clone turned up a few times. This chain links TRBV7-9 with TRBJ2-3; D might be TRBD1 (6 bases). Looked up from germline, CDR1 is SEHNR and CDR2 is FQNEAQ (reference sequence). With 1 base removed from V and 2 bases from J, the gap between germline ends came to 22 bases. The CDR3 runs to 19 residues. CDR3 bases: TGTGCCAGCAGCTTAGGCCGTAGCTTGTACAGGGTCTACACAGATACGCAGTATTTT. The encoded protein is CASSLGRSLYRVYTDTQYF.

The V call is TRBV14, the J call TRBJ1-2; 7 bases map to TRBD1. There are 15 residues in the CDR3. Trimming took 1 base from V and 4 from J; bases not matched to a gene: 6. Per the germline V gene, CDR1 is SGHDN and CDR2 is FVKESK. CDR3 region: CASSQAGTAGYGYTF. The CDR3 DNA is TGTGCCAGCAGCCAAGCCGGGACAGCTGGCTATGGCTACACCTTC.

The genes are TRBV25-1 and TRBJ2-7; 7 nucleotides agree with TRBD2. The CDR3 has 15 amino acids. The germline gives CDR1 MGHDK, CDR2 SYGVNS. Trimming cost V 10 bases and J 5 bases; bases outside gene matches: 17. The CDR3 region is CATRSGREGLDEQYF. CDR3 in DNA: TGTGCCACCCGATCGGGGAGGGAGGGCCTTGACGAGCAGTACTTC.

This chain uses TRBV6-6 with TRBJ2-2; 11 nucleotides align to TRBD2. V dropped 7 bases and J dropped 7; count of bases not matched to a gene: 11. Germline assignment: CDR1 MNHNY and CDR2 SVGAGI (reference sequence). There are 16 residues in the CDR3. The CDR3, as DNA: TGTGCCAGCACCAAAGCCCTAGCGGGAGGCGGCGGGGAGCTGTTTTTT. Translated, it gives CASTKALAGGGGELFF.

This chain joins TRBV15 and TRBJ1-1; D gene ambiguous. In germline, CDR1 is LNHNV, CDR2 YYDKDF (reference sequence). CDR3 length: 15 amino acids. V shed 0 bases and J shed 0 bases, with 8 bases lying between them. The CDR3 coding sequence is TGTGCCACCAGCAGAGACAGAAGGTTGAACACTGAAGCTTTCTTT. This gives the protein CATSRDRRLNTEAFF.

V usage is TRBV7-9 and J usage is TRBJ2-1, with 9 bases lining up with TRBD2. Losses at the gene ends were 5 bases for V and 1 base for J; bases not matched to a gene: 3. From germline, CDR1 is SEHNR and CDR2 FQNEAQ (reference sequence). This CDR3 contains 15 residues. CDR3 nucleotide sequence: TGTGCCAGCAGCCGGACTAGCGAGTCCTACAATGAGCAGTTCTTC. This translates into CASSRTSESYNEQFF.

The V and J genes are TRBV7-9 and TRBJ1-4, with TRBD1 as a possible D gene (6 bases). Germline V gene sequence: CDR1 SEHNR, CDR2 FQNEAQ (reference sequence). Trimming took 8 bases from V and 1 from J, leaving 17 bases between them. CDR3 length equals 16 residues. CDR3 bases: TGTGCCAGCCGCCAGTCGGGGGCGGAAACTAATGAAAAACTGTTTTTT. Its translation: CASRQSGAETNEKLFF.

This clone appeared many times. This chain joins TRBV11-2 and TRBJ1-1; TRBD1 is a possible D gene (5 bases). Trimming stripped 2 bases from V and 1 base from J, with 8 bases between. Germline CDR1 is SGHAT and CDR2 is FQNNGV. The CDR3 is made up of 14 amino acids. The CDR3: CASSLLDKNTEAFF. DNA for the CDR3: TGTGCCAGCAGCTTACTGGACAAGAACACTGAAGCTTTCTTT.